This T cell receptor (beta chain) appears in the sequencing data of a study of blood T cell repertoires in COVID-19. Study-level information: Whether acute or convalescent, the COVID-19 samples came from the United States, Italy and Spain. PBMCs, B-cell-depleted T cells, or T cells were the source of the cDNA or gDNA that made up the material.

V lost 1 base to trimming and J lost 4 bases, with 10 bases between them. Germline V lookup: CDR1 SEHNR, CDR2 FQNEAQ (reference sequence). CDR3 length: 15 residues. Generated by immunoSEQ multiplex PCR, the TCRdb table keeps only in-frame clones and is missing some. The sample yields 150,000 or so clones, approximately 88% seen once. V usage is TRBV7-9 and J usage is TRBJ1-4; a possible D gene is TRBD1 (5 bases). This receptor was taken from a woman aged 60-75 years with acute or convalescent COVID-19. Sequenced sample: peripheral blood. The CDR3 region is CASSLEETVNEKLFF. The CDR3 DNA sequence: TGTGCCAGCAGCTTAGAGGAGACAGTTAATGAAAAACTGTTTTTT.